This is a list of T cell receptor beta chains from one sample in a study of T cell repertoires in cytomegalovirus infection. Each CDR3 protein is one row after TCRdb ran MiXCR on the reads. The data hold roughly 200,000 distinct CDR3 sequences, with roughly 9% observed a single time. Specimen: PBMCs. The source of these receptors is a human donor in good health (CMV status not recorded). Some clones in this sample may be carry-over from other donors' samples. The CDR3 runs from the conserved cysteine through the conserved F or W. The order of the fields is J gene, clone size, V gene, D gene, CDR3 protein, CDR3 DNA. A D gene is named only where the DNA matches it firmly. Clone size appears in some rows only: once, few, many, or a class for an expanded clone.

J gene: TRBJ2-1
clone size: .
V gene: TRBV20-1
D gene: .
CDR3 protein: CSARTLETVVGYNEQFF
CDR3 DNA: TGCAGTGCTAGAACCCTCGAGACGGTGGTGGGTTACAATGAGCAGTTCTTC

J gene: TRBJ1-1
clone size: .
V gene: TRBV4-1
D gene: .
CDR3 protein: CASSQVGGRPKNTEAFF
CDR3 DNA: TGCGCCAGCAGCCAAGTAGGGGGGAGACCGAAGAACACTGAAGCTTTCTTT

J gene: TRBJ2-7
clone size: many
V gene: TRBV28
D gene: TRBD1
CDR3 protein: CASSREQGAVNEQYF
CDR3 DNA: TGTGCCAGCAGTCGAGAACAGGGGGCGGTGAACGAGCAGTACTTC

J gene: TRBJ1-2
clone size: many
V gene: TRBV28
D gene: .
CDR3 protein: CASSLGAGWDYGYTF
CDR3 DNA: TGTGCCAGCAGTTTAGGGGCAGGGTGGGACTATGGCTACACCTTC

J gene: TRBJ1-2
clone size: few
V gene: TRBV20-1
D gene: TRBD1
CDR3 protein: CSASRGQGASYGYTF
CDR3 DNA: TGCAGTGCTAGTCGGGGGCAGGGGGCCTCCTATGGCTACACCTTC

J gene: TRBJ2-7
clone size: .
V gene: TRBV14
D gene: .
CDR3 protein: CASSGTYGEQYF
CDR3 DNA: TGTGCCAGCAGCGGGACATATGGGGAGCAGTACTTC

J gene: TRBJ1-1
clone size: many
V gene: TRBV4-1
D gene: TRBD1
CDR3 protein: CASSRETGRYTEAFF
CDR3 DNA: TGCGCCAGCAGCCGAGAGACAGGGAGGTACACTGAAGCTTTCTTT

J gene: TRBJ2-6
clone size: many
V gene: TRBV7-6
D gene: .
CDR3 protein: CASSLRGAGANVLTF
CDR3 DNA: TGTGCCAGCAGCCTCCGGGGAGCTGGGGCCAACGTCCTGACTTTC

J gene: TRBJ2-5
clone size: few
V gene: TRBV12-3/TRBV12-4
D gene: TRBD1
CDR3 protein: CASRETGGFQETQYF
CDR3 DNA: TGTGCCAGCAGGGAGACAGGGGGATTCCAAGAGACCCAGTACTTC

J gene: TRBJ1-5
clone size: .
V gene: TRBV28
D gene: TRBD1
CDR3 protein: CASSGTAIGSNQPQHF
CDR3 DNA: TGTGCCAGCAGTGGGACAGCAATCGGCAGCAATCAGCCCCAGCATTTT

J gene: TRBJ2-5
clone size: few
V gene: TRBV12-3/TRBV12-4
D gene: TRBD1
CDR3 protein: CASSPDRDLKTQYF
CDR3 DNA: TGTGCCAGCAGTCCCGACAGGGATTTGAAGACCCAGTACTTC

J gene: TRBJ2-3
clone size: .
V gene: TRBV7-2
D gene: TRBD2
CDR3 protein: CASSLRVGGDTQYF
CDR3 DNA: TGTGCCAGCAGCTTGAGGGTGGGGGGGGATACGCAGTATTTT

J gene: TRBJ1-5
clone size: few
V gene: TRBV28
D gene: .
CDR3 protein: CASRLVNQPQHF
CDR3 DNA: TGTGCCAGCAGATTAGTGAATCAGCCCCAGCATTTT

J gene: TRBJ1-1
clone size: many
V gene: TRBV6-4
D gene: .
CDR3 protein: CASRAVAGLNTEAFF
CDR3 DNA: TGTGCCAGCAGGGCGGTGGCAGGGTTGAACACTGAAGCTTTCTTT

J gene: TRBJ2-1
clone size: few
V gene: TRBV7-2
D gene: .
CDR3 protein: CASSSFALFYNEQFF
CDR3 DNA: TGTGCCAGCAGCTCGTTTGCTCTCTTTTACAATGAGCAGTTCTTC

J gene: TRBJ2-5
clone size: few
V gene: TRBV5-5
D gene: .
CDR3 protein: CASSLYLTETQYF
CDR3 DNA: TGTGCCAGCAGCTTGTACCTGACGGAGACCCAGTACTTC

J gene: TRBJ1-1
clone size: .
V gene: TRBV6-6
D gene: .
CDR3 protein: CASSYRGGYSGAFF
CDR3 DNA: TGTGCCAGCAGTTACCGCGGCGGATACTCTGGGGCTTTCTTT

J gene: TRBJ1-1
clone size: many
V gene: TRBV5-1
D gene: .
CDR3 protein: CASSPEGPRSTEAFF
CDR3 DNA: TGCGCCAGCAGCCCGGAGGGACCCAGGAGCACTGAAGCTTTCTTT

J gene: TRBJ2-3
clone size: many
V gene: TRBV7-9
D gene: .
CDR3 protein: CASSFGDGGMTQYF
CDR3 DNA: TGTGCCAGCAGCTTTGGGGACGGCGGGATGACGCAGTATTTT

J gene: TRBJ2-5
clone size: .
V gene: TRBV29-1
D gene: .
CDR3 protein: CSVEDPTSSKETQYF
CDR3 DNA: TGCAGCGTTGAAGACCCGACTAGTTCCAAAGAGACCCAGTACTTC

J gene: TRBJ2-1
clone size: many
V gene: TRBV30
D gene: .
CDR3 protein: CAWNIQGINEQFF
CDR3 DNA: TGTGCCTGGAATATACAGGGTATCAATGAGCAGTTCTTC

J gene: TRBJ1-5
clone size: few
V gene: TRBV9
D gene: .
CDR3 protein: CASSVTGNNQPQHF
CDR3 DNA: TGTGCCAGCAGCGTTACAGGAAACAATCAGCCCCAGCATTTT